One TCR beta chain is described in this entry. The sample comes from a study of patients and donors after allogeneic stem cell transplantation. TCRdb re-called the RT-PCR reads through MiXCR, storing one row per CDR3 protein. The repertoire includes approximately 200,000 distinct CDR3 sequences, around 40% of them detected once, and around 10% sits in the top ten. The V segment lost 2 bases and the J segment 4 bases; nucleotides outside the gene matches: 10. CDR3 length: 17 amino acids. Germline CDR1 LGHNA, CDR2 YSLEER. The source is a human donor who was either an allogeneic HSCT recipient or a stem cell or donor lymphocyte infusion donor (not recorded which). It is not recorded whose cells these are; they may come from a transplant donor. V is TRBV4-3 and J is TRBJ2-1; 8 nucleotides line up with TRBD1. Source material: blood, either unsorted or a sorted T cell fraction (not recorded which). The CDR3 sequence is CASSQYRQGNDYNEQFF. CDR3 in DNA: TGCGCCAGCAGCCAATACCGACAGGGGAATGATTACAATGAGCAGTTCTTC.